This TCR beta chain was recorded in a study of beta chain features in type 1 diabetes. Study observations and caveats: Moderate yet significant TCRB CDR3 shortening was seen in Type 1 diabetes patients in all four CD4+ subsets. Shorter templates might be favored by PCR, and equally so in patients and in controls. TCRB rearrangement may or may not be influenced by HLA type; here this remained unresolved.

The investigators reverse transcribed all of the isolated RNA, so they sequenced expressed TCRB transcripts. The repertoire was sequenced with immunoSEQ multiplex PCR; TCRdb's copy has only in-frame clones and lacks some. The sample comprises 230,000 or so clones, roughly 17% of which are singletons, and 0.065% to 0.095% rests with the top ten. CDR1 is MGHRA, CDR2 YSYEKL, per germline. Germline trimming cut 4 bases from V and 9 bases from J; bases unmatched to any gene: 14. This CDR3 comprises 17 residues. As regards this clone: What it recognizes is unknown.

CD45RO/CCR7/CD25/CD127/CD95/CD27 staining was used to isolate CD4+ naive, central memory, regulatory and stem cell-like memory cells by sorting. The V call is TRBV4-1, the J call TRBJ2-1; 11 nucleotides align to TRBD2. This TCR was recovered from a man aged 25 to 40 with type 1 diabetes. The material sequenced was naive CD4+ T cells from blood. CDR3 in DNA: TGCGCCAGCAGCCTCATGCAACTAGCGGGAGAATCTAGTGAGCAGTTCTTC. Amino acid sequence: CASSLMQLAGESSEQFF.